The T cell receptor (beta chain) described here comes from a study of cytomegalovirus exposure and HLA in healthy donors. V lost 7 bases and J lost 0, with 11 bases in between. The germline V gene has CDR1 SGHRS and CDR2 YFSETQ. This CDR3 is built from 15 residues. The PCR contained 60 Vbeta and 13 Jbeta primers. Only in-frame clones appear in the TCRdb table, and some are missing; sequencing was by immunoSEQ multiplex PCR. The sample holds approximately 180,000 clones; about 13% are singletons and the top ten take under 10%. J is TRBJ2-6 and V is TRBV5-1; D is possibly TRBD1 (6 bases). Source material: PBMCs. The receptor was derived from a man in his fifties in good health and CMV-seropositive. The CDR3 protein is CASEQGPSGANVLTF. In DNA form, the CDR3 reads TGCGCCAGCGAACAGGGCCCCTCTGGGGCCAACGTCCTGACTTTC.